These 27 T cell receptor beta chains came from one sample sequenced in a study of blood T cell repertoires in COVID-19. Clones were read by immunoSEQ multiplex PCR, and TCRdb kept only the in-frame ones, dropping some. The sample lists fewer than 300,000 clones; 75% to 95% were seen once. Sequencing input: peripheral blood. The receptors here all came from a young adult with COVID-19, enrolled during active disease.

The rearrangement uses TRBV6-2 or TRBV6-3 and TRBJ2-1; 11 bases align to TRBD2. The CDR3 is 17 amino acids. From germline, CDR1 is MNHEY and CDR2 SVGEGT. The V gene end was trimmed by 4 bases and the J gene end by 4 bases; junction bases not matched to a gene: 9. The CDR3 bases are TGTGCCAGCAGTTCCCTCTCACTAGCGGGGGTTTACAATGAGCAGTTCTTC. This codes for CASSSLSLAGVYNEQFF.

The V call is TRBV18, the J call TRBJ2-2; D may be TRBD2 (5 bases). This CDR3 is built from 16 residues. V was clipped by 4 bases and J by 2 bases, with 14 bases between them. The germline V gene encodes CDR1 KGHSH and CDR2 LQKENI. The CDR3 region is CASSQYGITNTGELFF. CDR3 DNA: TGTGCCAGCTCACAGTACGGGATAACTAACACCGGGGAGCTGTTTTTT.

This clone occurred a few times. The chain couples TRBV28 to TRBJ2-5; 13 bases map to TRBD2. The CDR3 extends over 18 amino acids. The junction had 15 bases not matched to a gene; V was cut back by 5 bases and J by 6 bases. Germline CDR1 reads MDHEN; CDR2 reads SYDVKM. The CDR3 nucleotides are TGTGCCAGCAGTACCCCGGGACTAGCGGGACCCACCCCAAAGACCCAGTACTTC. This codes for CASSTPGLAGPTPKTQYF. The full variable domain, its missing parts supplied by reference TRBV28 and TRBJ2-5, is DVKVTQSSRYLVKRTGEKVFLECVQDMDHENMFWYRQDPGLGLRLIYFSYDVKMKEKGDIPEGYSVSREKKERFSLILESASTNQTSMYLCASSTPGLAGPTPKTQYFGPGTRLLVL.

Here the CDR3 DNA reads TGTGCCAGCAATCCAGGGGGCAACTATGGCTACACCTTC. Protein: CASNPGGNYGYTF. This rearrangement joins TRBV6-5 to TRBJ1-2; TRBD1 matches 8 bases. The CDR3 totals 13 residues. Germline CDR1 reads MNHEY; CDR2 reads SVGAGI. The V segment lost 7 bases and the J segment 2 bases; nucleotides outside the gene matches: 3.

The CDR3 bases are TGTGCCAGCCGAGGACTAGCTTCCTACGAGCAGTACTTC. Amino acid sequence: CASRGLASYEQYF. The chain combines TRBV2 with TRBJ2-7, with 8 bases lining up with TRBD2. The CDR3 runs 13 residues. Germline loops: CDR1 SNHLY, CDR2 FYNNEI. V lost 8 bases to trimming and J lost 1 base; unmatched junction nucleotides: 4.

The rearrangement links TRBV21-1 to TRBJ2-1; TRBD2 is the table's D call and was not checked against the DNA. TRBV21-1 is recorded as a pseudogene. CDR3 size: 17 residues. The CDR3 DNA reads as TGTGCCAGCAGCAAAGAGGGCGGGCCGAACTCCTACAATGAGCAGTTCTTC. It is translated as CASSKEGGPNSYNEQFF.

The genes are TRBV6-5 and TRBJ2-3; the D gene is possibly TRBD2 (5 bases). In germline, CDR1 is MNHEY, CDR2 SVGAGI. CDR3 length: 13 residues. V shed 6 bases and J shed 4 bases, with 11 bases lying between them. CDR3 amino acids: CASRVEAADTQYF. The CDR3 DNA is TGTGCCAGCAGGGTGGAAGCGGCAGATACGCAGTATTTT.

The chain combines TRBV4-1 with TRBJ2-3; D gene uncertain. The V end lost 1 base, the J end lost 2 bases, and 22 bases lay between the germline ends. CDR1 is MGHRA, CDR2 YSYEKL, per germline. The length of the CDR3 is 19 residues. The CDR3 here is CASSQVTATSIYPTDTQYF. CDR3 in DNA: TGCGCCAGCAGCCAAGTAACTGCGACTTCAATATACCCCACAGATACGCAGTATTTT.

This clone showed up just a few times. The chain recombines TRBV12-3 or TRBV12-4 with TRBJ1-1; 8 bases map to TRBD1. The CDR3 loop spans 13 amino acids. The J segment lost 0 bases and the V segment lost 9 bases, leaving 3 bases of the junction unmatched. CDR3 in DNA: TGTGCCAGGCACAGGGGGTTGAACACTGAAGCTTTCTTT. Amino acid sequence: CARHRGLNTEAFF.

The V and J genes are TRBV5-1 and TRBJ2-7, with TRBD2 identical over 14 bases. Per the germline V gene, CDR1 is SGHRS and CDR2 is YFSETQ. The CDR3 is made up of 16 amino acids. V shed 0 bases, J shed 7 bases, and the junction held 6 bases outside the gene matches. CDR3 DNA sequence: TGCGCCAGCAGCTTGGGACTAGCGGGAGGGCCGGGAGAGCAGTACTTC. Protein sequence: CASSLGLAGGPGEQYF. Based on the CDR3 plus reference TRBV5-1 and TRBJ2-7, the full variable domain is KAGVTQTPRYLIKTRGQQVTLSCSPISGHRSVSWYQQTPGQGLQFLFEYFSETQRNKGNFPGRFSGRQFSNSRSEMNVSTLELGDSALYLCASSLGLAGGPGEQYFGPGTRLTVT.

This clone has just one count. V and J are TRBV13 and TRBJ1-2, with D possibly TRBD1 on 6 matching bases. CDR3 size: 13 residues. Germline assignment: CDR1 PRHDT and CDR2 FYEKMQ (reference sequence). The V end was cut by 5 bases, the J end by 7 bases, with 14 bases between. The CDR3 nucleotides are TGTGCCAGCAGCCCCCAGGGGAACGCTGGCTACACCTTC. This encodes CASSPQGNAGYTF.

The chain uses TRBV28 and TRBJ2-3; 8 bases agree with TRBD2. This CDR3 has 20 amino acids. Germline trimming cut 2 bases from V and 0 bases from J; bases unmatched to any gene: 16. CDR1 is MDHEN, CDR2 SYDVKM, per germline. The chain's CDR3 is CASSLGDGARERGSTDTQYF. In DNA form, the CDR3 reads TGTGCCAGCAGTTTAGGGGACGGGGCCCGGGAGCGGGGGAGCACAGATACGCAGTATTTT.

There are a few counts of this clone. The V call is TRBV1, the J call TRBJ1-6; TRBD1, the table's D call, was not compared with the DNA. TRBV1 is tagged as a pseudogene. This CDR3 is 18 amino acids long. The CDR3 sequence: CTSSPPVRGRPYNSPLHF. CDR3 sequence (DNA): TGCACCAGCAGCCCCCCGGTCAGGGGCAGGCCCTATAATTCACCCCTCCACTTT.

The CDR3 loop reads CASTGGETDNEQFF. The CDR3 nucleotides are TGCGCCAGCACTGGGGGGGAGACCGACAATGAGCAGTTCTTC. V and J are TRBV5-1 and TRBJ2-1, with 7 bases lining up with TRBD2. Germline CDR1 is SGHRS and CDR2 is YFSETQ. There are 14 residues in the CDR3. Unmatched junction bases numbered 8, after V lost 6 bases and J lost 5 bases. Full variable domain (outside the CDR3, taken from reference TRBV5-1 and TRBJ2-1): KAGVTQTPRYLIKTRGQQVTLSCSPISGHRSVSWYQQTPGQGLQFLFEYFSETQRNKGNFPGRFSGRQFSNSRSEMNVSTLELGDSALYLCASTGGETDNEQFFGPGTRLTVL.

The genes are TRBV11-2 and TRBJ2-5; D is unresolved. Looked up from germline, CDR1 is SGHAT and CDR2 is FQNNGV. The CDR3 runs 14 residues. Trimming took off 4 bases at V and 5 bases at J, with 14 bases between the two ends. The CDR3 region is CASSSDSRRETQYF. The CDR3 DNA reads TGTGCCAGCAGCTCCGACTCCCGCCGGGAGACCCAGTACTTC.

CDR3 bases: TGTGCCACCAGTCACGGGCGGGACCGATTCGAGGAGCAGTTCTTC. The encoded protein is CATSHGRDRFEEQFF. The chain joins TRBV15 to TRBJ2-1, with a tentative D call TRBD2 (6 bases). The germline CDR1 and CDR2 sequences are LNHNV and YYDKDF (reference sequence). V lost 6 bases and J 10 bases, leaving 22 bases between the germline ends. The CDR3 runs 15 residues.

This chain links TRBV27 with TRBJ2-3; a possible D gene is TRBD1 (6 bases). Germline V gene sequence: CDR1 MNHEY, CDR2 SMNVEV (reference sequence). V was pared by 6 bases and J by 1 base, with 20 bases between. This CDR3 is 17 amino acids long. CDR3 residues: CASSPTPWGLGTDTQYF. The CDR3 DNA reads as TGTGCCAGCAGCCCCACACCCTGGGGGCTGGGCACAGATACGCAGTATTTT.

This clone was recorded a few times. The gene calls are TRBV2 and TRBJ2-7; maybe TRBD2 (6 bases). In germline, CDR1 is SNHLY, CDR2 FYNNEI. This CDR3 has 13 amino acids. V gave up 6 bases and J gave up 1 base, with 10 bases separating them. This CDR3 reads CASSRDSSYEQYF. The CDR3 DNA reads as TGTGCCAGCAGCCGGGACTCTTCCTACGAGCAGTACTTC.

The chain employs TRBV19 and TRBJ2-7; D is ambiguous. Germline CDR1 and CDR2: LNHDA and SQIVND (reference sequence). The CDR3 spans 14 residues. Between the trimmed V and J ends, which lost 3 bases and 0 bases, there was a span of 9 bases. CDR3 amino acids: CASSMLGSSYEQYF. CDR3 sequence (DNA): TGTGCCAGTAGTATGCTTGGCAGCTCCTACGAGCAGTACTTC.

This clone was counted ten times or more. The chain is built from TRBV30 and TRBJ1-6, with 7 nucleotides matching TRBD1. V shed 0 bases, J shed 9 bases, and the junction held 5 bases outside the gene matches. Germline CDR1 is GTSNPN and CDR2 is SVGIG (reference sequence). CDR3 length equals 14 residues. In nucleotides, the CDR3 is TGTGCCTGGAGTGTACAATCAGGGGGTTCACCCCTCCACTTT. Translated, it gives CAWSVQSGGSPLHF.

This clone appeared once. CDR3 amino acids: CASSSTGFNEQYF. CDR3 coding DNA: TGTGCCAGCAGTTCTACAGGGTTCAACGAGCAGTACTTC. V gene TRBV6-5 combines with J gene TRBJ2-7, with a tentative D call TRBD1 (6 bases). The CDR3 runs 13 residues. Trimming removed 4 bases from V and 5 bases from J, with 12 bases in between. Germline lookup yields CDR1 MNHEY and CDR2 SVGAGI.

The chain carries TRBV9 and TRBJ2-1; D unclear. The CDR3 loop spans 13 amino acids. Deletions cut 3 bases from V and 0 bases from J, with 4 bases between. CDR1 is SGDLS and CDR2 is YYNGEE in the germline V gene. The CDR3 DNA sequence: TGTGCCAGCAGCGGTAGCTCCTACAATGAGCAGTTCTTC. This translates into CASSGSSYNEQFF. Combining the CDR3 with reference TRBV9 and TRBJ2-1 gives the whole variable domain DSGVTQTPKHLITATGQRVTLRCSPRSGDLSVYWYQQSLDQGLQFLIQYYNGEERAKGNILERFSAQQFPDLHSELNLSSLELGDSALYFCASSGSSYNEQFFGPGTRLTVL.

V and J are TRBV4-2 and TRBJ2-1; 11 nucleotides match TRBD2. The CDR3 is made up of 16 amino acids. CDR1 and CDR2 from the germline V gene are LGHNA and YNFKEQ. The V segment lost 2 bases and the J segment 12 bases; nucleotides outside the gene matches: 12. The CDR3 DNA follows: TGTGCCAGCAGCCAACCCGATGGGACTAGCGGCGGGGGGCAGTTCTTC. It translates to CASSQPDGTSGGGQFF.

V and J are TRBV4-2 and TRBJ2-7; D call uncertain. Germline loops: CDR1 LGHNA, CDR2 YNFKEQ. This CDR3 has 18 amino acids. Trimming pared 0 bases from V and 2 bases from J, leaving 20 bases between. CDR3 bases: TGTGCCAGCAGCCAAGATCTTTCTATTGCGGCTGGCCCCTACGAGCAGTACTTC. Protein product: CASSQDLSIAAGPYEQYF.

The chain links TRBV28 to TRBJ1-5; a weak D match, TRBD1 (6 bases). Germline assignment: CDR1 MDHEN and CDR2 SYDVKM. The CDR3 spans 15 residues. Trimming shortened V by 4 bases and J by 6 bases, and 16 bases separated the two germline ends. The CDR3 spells CASSSRDIGSQPQHF. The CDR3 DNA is TGTGCCAGCAGTTCCCGGGACATCGGGTCTCAGCCCCAGCATTTT. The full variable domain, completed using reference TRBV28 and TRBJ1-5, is DVKVTQSSRYLVKRTGEKVFLECVQDMDHENMFWYRQDPGLGLRLIYFSYDVKMKEKGDIPEGYSVSREKKERFSLILESASTNQTSMYLCASSSRDIGSQPQHFGDGTRLSIL.

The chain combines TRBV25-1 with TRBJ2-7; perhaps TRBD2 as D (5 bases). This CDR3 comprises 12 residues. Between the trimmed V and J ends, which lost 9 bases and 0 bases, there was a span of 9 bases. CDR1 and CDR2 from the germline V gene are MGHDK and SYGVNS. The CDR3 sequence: CARTSGSYEQYF. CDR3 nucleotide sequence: TGTGCCAGGACCAGCGGCTCCTACGAGCAGTACTTC.

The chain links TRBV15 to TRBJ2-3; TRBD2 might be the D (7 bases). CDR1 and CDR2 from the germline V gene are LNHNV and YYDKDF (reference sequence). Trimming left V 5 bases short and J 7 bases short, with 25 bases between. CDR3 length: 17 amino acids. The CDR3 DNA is TGTGCCACCAGCGGGGGGCCGCTGATGCGGGAGAGGAATACGCAGTATTTT. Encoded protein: CATSGGPLMRERNTQYF.